Listed below are T cell receptor beta chains from one sample, sequenced in a study of T cell responses to AZD1222 COVID-19 vaccine. TCRdb's copy holds only in-frame clones and misses some; the assay was immunoSEQ multiplex PCR. The data hold about 100,000 clones, with about 92% observed a single time. The sample in question was peripheral blood, obtained on day 0 of MenACWY control vaccination. The receptors originated from an adult in good health. Both conserved end residues are trimmed from each CDR3.

>TRBV23-1
ASSQRADRGRICPSPLH
>TRBV5-4
ASSVGTGGSEAF
>TRBV19
ASSISSRGHQPQH
>TRBV10-1
ASRDRGDTEAF
>TRBV19
ASKPGNYNSPLH
>TRBV5-1
ASSLTLQGGETQY
>TRBV12-3/TRBV12-4
ASTPGRGHEQY
>TRBV25-1
ASGEGRINEKLF
>TRBV2
ASSDRIQGKGYT
>TRBV2
ASTRVTEAF
>TRBV7-8
ASQVGGWELEAF
>TRBV21-1
ASTGGRGGNQPQH
>TRBV19
ASSIVQAPYGYT
>TRBV2
ASTEQGQGGSNYGYT
>TRBV3-1/TRBV3-2
ASSRLAGGPVTQDTQY
>TRBV18
ASSPGGGPNEKLF